One and the same sample provided the 32 T cell receptor beta chains below, sequenced in a study of CD8 T cells in ankylosing spondylitis. TCRdb redid the calling of the 5' RACE reads with MiXCR, one entry per CDR3 protein. The repertoire consists of roughly 280,000 distinct CDR3 sequences, with 15% to 20% occurring once and the leading ten covering about 8%. The specimen was blood, either unsorted or a sorted T cell fraction (not recorded which). The source of these receptors is a male donor with ankylosing spondylitis or in good health (not recorded which).

To note about this clonotype: The junction departs from germline at one end; a sequencing error may be responsible. The rearrangement uses TRBV15 and TRBJ2-1; the match to TRBD2 covers 7 bases. The CDR3 has 14 residues. CDR1 LNHNV and CDR2 YYDKDF come from the germline V gene (reference sequence). CDR3 amino acids: CATSRDQAGDEQLF. CDR3 DNA sequence: TGTGCCACCAGCAGAGATCAGGCGGGAGATGAGCAGTTATTC.

This clonotype was recorded a few times. This chain connects TRBV18 to TRBJ1-1; TRBD1 might be the D (6 bases). Germline values: CDR1 KGHSH, CDR2 LQKENI. The CDR3 consists of 14 residues. The V end lost 4 bases, the J end lost 6 bases, and 15 bases lay between the germline ends. CDR3 nucleotides: TGTGCCAGCTCACGCTCGGGGGGCGTAGCTGAAGCTTTCTTT. Encoded protein: CASSRSGGVAEAFF.

This clonotype was seen a handful of times. This chain joins TRBV20-1 and TRBJ1-1, with D possibly being TRBD1 (5 bases). Looked up from germline, CDR1 is DFQATT and CDR2 is SNEGSKA (reference sequence). The CDR3 has 15 amino acids. Trimming pared 5 bases from V and 3 bases from J, leaving 19 bases between. CDR3 protein: CSAWKGAGRDTEAFF. The CDR3 nucleotides read TGCAGTGCTTGGAAAGGGGCAGGGAGGGACACTGAAGCTTTCTTT.

The chain joins TRBV4-1 to TRBJ1-6; 11 bases agree with TRBD1. Per germline, CDR1 MGHRA and CDR2 YSYEKL. CDR3 size: 16 residues. The V segment lost 1 base and the J segment 5 bases; nucleotides outside the gene matches: 1. The DNA for the CDR3 is TGCGCCAGCAGCCAAGGGACAGGGGGCCATAATTCACCCCTCCACTTT. Its protein is CASSQGTGGHNSPLHF.

This clonotype was seen many times. The rearrangement uses TRBV3-1 and TRBJ1-1; 8 positions agree with TRBD1. The CDR3 is 11 amino acids. The germline V gene encodes CDR1 LGHDT and CDR2 YNNKEL (reference sequence). The trim removed 4 bases at V and 11 bases at J, leaving 3 bases unmatched. The CDR3 nucleotides read TGTGCCAGCAGCCGGACAGGGTCCGCTTTCTTT. Protein sequence: CASSRTGSAFF.

This clonotype has at least ten counts. The rearrangement uses TRBV4-2 and TRBJ1-1; D possibly corresponds to TRBD1 (5 bases). Trimming left V 0 bases short and J 4 bases short, with 12 bases between. From germline, CDR1 is LGHNA and CDR2 YNFKEQ. CDR3 size: 15 residues. CDR3 protein: CASSQDPQGITEAFF. The DNA for the CDR3 is TGTGCCAGCAGCCAAGATCCCCAGGGAATCACTGAAGCTTTCTTT.

This chain uses TRBV10-3 with TRBJ1-5; perhaps TRBD1 as D (5 bases). The germline V gene encodes CDR1 ENHRY and CDR2 SYGVKD. The CDR3 sequence is 15 residues long. Trimming took off 6 bases at V and 0 bases at J, with 12 bases between the two ends. The CDR3 bases are TGTGCCATCAGCGGGGACGGAATTAGCAATCAGCCCCAGCATTTT. This encodes CAISGDGISNQPQHF.

This clonotype was counted between two and nine times. The CDR3 DNA reads TGTGCCAGCAAGACACAGGGGATAGTTAACACCGGGGAGCTGTTTTTT. Amino acid sequence: CASKTQGIVNTGELFF. The rearrangement uses TRBV2 and TRBJ2-2; 7 positions agree with TRBD1. Germline CDR1 is SNHLY and CDR2 is FYNNEI. The CDR3 is 16 residues long. J was trimmed by 2 bases and V by 7 bases; bases with no gene match: 10.

This clonotype showed up many times. The chain couples TRBV6-5 to TRBJ1-4; 8 bases line up with TRBD1. CDR3 length equals 15 residues. The V and J ends lost 2 bases and 7 bases, in that order; junction bases with no gene match: 6. Germline V CDR1 and CDR2: MNHEY, SVGAGI. CDR3 in DNA: TGTGCCAGCAGTTACACCGGGACAGGTAGTGAAAAACTGTTTTTT. This gives the protein CASSYTGTGSEKLFF.

This chain links TRBV28 with TRBJ2-1; D uncertain. This CDR3 contains 12 residues. V lost 2 bases and J 9 bases, leaving 8 bases between the germline ends. Germline V gene data show CDR1 as MDHEN and CDR2 as SYDVKM. The CDR3 region has the DNA TGTGCCAGCAGTTTAAATAGTCGTGAGCAGTTCTTC. This encodes CASSLNSREQFF.

This clonotype was counted a few times. The genes are TRBV7-2 and TRBJ2-2; TRBD1 matches 8 bases. The germline gives CDR1 SGHTA, CDR2 FQGNSA. Trimming at V came to 5 bases and at J to 10 bases, leaving 6 bases not matched to a gene. CDR3 size: 13 residues. The CDR3 sequence: CASSTTGGPELFF. The CDR3 DNA sequence: TGTGCCAGCAGCACAACAGGGGGACCGGAGCTGTTTTTT.

The rearrangement links TRBV5-1 to TRBJ2-5; 9 bases fit TRBD1. The CDR3 is 14 amino acids. Germline V gene data show CDR1 as SGHRS and CDR2 as YFSETQ. With 3 bases clipped from V and 6 bases from J, the junction kept 6 bases outside the gene matches. CDR3 DNA sequence: TGCGCCAGCAGCTGGGGACAGGGAGTAAAGACCCAGTACTTC. Its protein product is CASSWGQGVKTQYF.

This clonotype occurred a few times. The chain joins TRBV7-3 to TRBJ2-5; 12 nucleotides align to TRBD2. This CDR3 contains 15 residues. The V gene end was trimmed by 6 bases and the J gene end by 5 bases; junction bases not matched to a gene: 7. CDR1 is SGHTA, CDR2 FQGTGA, per germline. Here the CDR3 DNA reads TGTGCCAGCAGTCTGACTAGCGGGGGTTTTGAGACCCAGTACTTC. It specifies CASSLTSGGFETQYF.

The chain uses TRBV7-8 and TRBJ1-2; 7 bases map to TRBD1. V lost 5 bases, J lost 4 bases, and 13 bases stayed unmatched. CDR1 is SGHVS and CDR2 is FQNEAQ in the germline V gene. The CDR3 runs 16 residues. The DNA of the CDR3 is TGTGCCAGCAGCGCGTCCGGGACAGCTTTTACCTATGGCTACACCTTC. It yields the protein CASSASGTAFTYGYTF. Full variable domain (missing parts from reference TRBV7-8 and TRBJ1-2): GAGVSQSPRYKVAKRGQDVALRCDPISGHVSLFWYQQALGQGPEFLTYFQNEAQLDKSGLPSDRFFAERPEGSVSTLKIQRTQQEDSAVYLCASSASGTAFTYGYTFGSGTRLTVV.

The chain carries TRBV12-3 or TRBV12-4 and TRBJ2-5; TRBD2 is a possible D gene (7 bases). V shed 7 bases and J shed 2 bases, with 23 bases lying between them. This CDR3 has 17 residues. The CDR3 region is CASTLVGGGGDQETQYF. CDR3 DNA sequence: TGTGCCAGCACCCTCGTCGGGGGCGGGGGAGATCAAGAGACCCAGTACTTC.

The V and J genes are TRBV11-2 and TRBJ2-3; D call uncertain. The V end was cut by 8 bases, the J end by 1 base, with 10 bases between. This CDR3 comprises 13 residues. The germline V gene encodes CDR1 SGHAT and CDR2 FQNNGV. CDR3 protein: CASSRAGTDTQYF. The CDR3 DNA is TGTGCCAGCTCACGGGCCGGCACAGATACGCAGTATTTT. The whole variable domain, filled in from reference TRBV11-2 and TRBJ2-3, reads EAGVAQSPRYKIIEKRQSVAFWCNPISGHATLYWYQQILGQGPKLLIQFQNNGVVDDSQLPKDRFSAERLKGVDSTLKIQPAKLEDSAVYLCASSRAGTDTQYFGPGTRLTVL.

The V and J genes are TRBV5-1 and TRBJ2-1; no reliable D call. This CDR3 spans 16 amino acids. Looked up from germline, CDR1 is SGHRS and CDR2 is YFSETQ. Trimming left V 0 bases short and J 4 bases short, with 14 bases between. The DNA of the CDR3 is TGCGCCAGCAGCTTGGTGGAGCCGCCCCTATACAATGAGCAGTTCTTC. Translation: CASSLVEPPLYNEQFF.

This clonotype was counted ten times or more. The CDR3 here is CAISDNLLTSTTVNEQFF. The CDR3 coding sequence is TGTGCCATCAGTGACAACCTTCTTACTAGCACGACCGTCAATGAGCAGTTCTTC. The chain recombines TRBV10-3 with TRBJ2-1, with TRBD2 as a possible D gene (6 bases). This CDR3 has 18 amino acids. V lost 3 bases and J 6 bases, leaving 24 bases between the germline ends. Germline CDR1 reads ENHRY; CDR2 reads SYGVKD.

The J gene is TRBJ1-1, the V gene TRBV6-5, with 9 bases identical to TRBD1. The CDR3 spans 14 residues. Germline assignment: CDR1 MNHEY and CDR2 SVGAGI. Trimming at V came to 0 bases and at J to 6 bases, leaving 2 bases not matched to a gene. As DNA, the CDR3 is TGTGCCAGCAGTTACTCAGGGGACAGGGCTGAAGCTTTCTTT. It is translated as CASSYSGDRAEAFF.

The chain couples TRBV6-1 to TRBJ2-1, with D maybe TRBD2 (6 bases). Germline V gene sequence: CDR1 MNHNS, CDR2 SASEGT. The germline V and J ends were trimmed by 0 bases and 6 bases, with 12 bases remaining between them. The CDR3 has 15 amino acids. CDR3 nucleotides: TGTGCCAGCAGTGAAGCGGAGGGGATACGCAATGAGCAGTTCTTC. As protein: CASSEAEGIRNEQFF.

Only a few counts were recorded for this clonotype. The chain has TRBV12-3 or TRBV12-4 and TRBJ2-3, with 7 nucleotides matching TRBD2. The ends lost 5 bases at V and 9 bases at J; junction bases unmatched: 8. CDR3 length: 13 amino acids. The CDR3 is CASSPLDGRTQYF. CDR3 bases: TGTGCCAGCAGTCCCCTGGACGGGAGGACGCAGTATTTT.

This clonotype was seen a handful of times. The V call is TRBV29-1, the J call TRBJ1-2, with TRBD1 identical over 10 bases. This CDR3 is 14 amino acids long. Germline V gene data show CDR1 as SQVTM and CDR2 as ANQGSEA. Trimming removed 3 bases from V and 3 bases from J; junction bases left unmatched: 4. CDR3 bases: TGCAGCGTTGACGGGACAGGGGCTGACTATGGCTACACCTTC. This translates into CSVDGTGADYGYTF.

The V gene is TRBV5-1, the J gene TRBJ2-3, with a possible D match to TRBD1 (6 bases). Looked up from germline, CDR1 is SGHRS and CDR2 is YFSETQ. The ends were cut back, 4 bases at V and 2 bases at J, with 14 bases in the middle. CDR3 length equals 15 residues. CDR3 DNA sequence: TGCGCCAGCAGCCCCCCAGGGGCGGACACAGATACGCAGTATTTT. It yields the protein CASSPPGADTDTQYF.

This clonotype was seen a handful of times. The chain joins TRBV5-1 to TRBJ2-5; 11 bases line up with TRBD1. Unmatched junction bases numbered 10, after V lost 4 bases and J lost 2 bases. The CDR3 is made up of 17 amino acids. Germline V lookup: CDR1 SGHRS, CDR2 YFSETQ. CDR3 in DNA: TGCGCCAGCAGCAGAGGACAGGGGGCCATTTCTCAAGAGACCCAGTACTTC. Translating gives CASSRGQGAISQETQYF. The complete variable domain, with remaining parts taken from reference TRBV5-1 and TRBJ2-5, reads KAGVTQTPRYLIKTRGQQVTLSCSPISGHRSVSWYQQTPGQGLQFLFEYFSETQRNKGNFPGRFSGRQFSNSRSEMNVSTLELGDSALYLCASSRGQGAISQETQYFGPGTRLLVL.

The V gene is TRBV20-1, the J gene TRBJ2-3; the D gene could be TRBD1 or TRBD2 (5 bases each). The CDR3 runs 15 residues. CDR1 is DFQATT, CDR2 SNEGSKA, per germline (reference sequence). Trimming took off 6 bases at V and 4 bases at J, with 20 bases between the two ends. For the CDR3, the DNA is TGCAGTGCCTTCTTCCTTCGGGACGGCGCAGATACGCAGTATTTT. This codes for CSAFFLRDGADTQYF.

Turning to this clonotype: A read error is likely, as this CDR3 ends without the conserved phenylalanine or tryptophan. The J gene is TRBJ2-4, the V gene TRBV7-2; 7 bases align to TRBD2. The V segment lost 3 bases and the J segment 5 bases; nucleotides outside the gene matches: 4. The germline V gene encodes CDR1 SGHTA and CDR2 FQGNSA. This CDR3 region has 14 residues. The CDR3 loop reads CASSLASGENIQYY. The CDR3 DNA reads as TGTGCCAGCAGCTTGGCTAGCGGAGAAAACATTCAGTACTAC.

J is TRBJ2-3 and V is TRBV20-1, with TRBD1 matching 7 bases. The CDR3 is made up of 14 amino acids. Trimming at V came to 5 bases and at J to 6 bases, leaving 11 bases not matched to a gene. Germline V gene lookup returns CDR1 DFQATT and CDR2 SNEGSKA (reference sequence). CDR3 residues: CSAPTGRGRDTQYF. In DNA, the CDR3 is TGCAGTGCTCCCACCGGAAGGGGGCGGGATACGCAGTATTTT.

This clonotype was counted between two and nine times. The chain uses TRBV5-5 and TRBJ1-3; 10 bases map to TRBD1. The CDR3 sequence is 17 residues long. Looked up from germline, CDR1 is SGHKS and CDR2 is YYEKEE (reference sequence). V lost 1 base, J lost 0 bases, and 4 bases stayed unmatched. CDR3 coding DNA: TGTGCCAGCAGCTTGCTGACAGGGGGCCACTCTGGAAACACCATATATTTT. Residues: CASSLLTGGHSGNTIYF.

Comment on this clonotype: One base away lies a much larger clone, so this may be a sequencing read error. This rearrangement joins TRBV12-3 or TRBV12-4 to TRBJ2-3; 8 positions match TRBD1. The ends lost 6 bases at V and 1 base at J; junction bases unmatched: 3. The CDR3 is made up of 14 amino acids. CDR3 DNA: TGTGCCAGCAGAGAGACAGGGGGCACAGATACGCAGTATTTT. This translates into CASRETGGTDTQYF.

This clonotype has ten or more counts. The J gene is TRBJ2-5, the V gene TRBV29-1; 8 bases are shared with TRBD1. Germline-derived CDR1 and CDR2 are SQVTM and ANQGSEA. The CDR3 is 14 amino acids. Trimming removed 5 bases from V and 2 bases from J; junction bases left unmatched: 7. For the CDR3, the DNA is TGCAGCGTTCGAACCGGGACAGGTCAAGAGACCCAGTACTTC. As protein: CSVRTGTGQETQYF.

The CDR3 nucleotides are TGTGCCATGGGGGGGGCTACAAACACCGGGGAGCTGTTTTTT. Encoded protein: CAMGGATNTGELFF. The chain combines TRBV10-3 with TRBJ2-2; possible D gene TRBD2, 7 bases. Germline CDR1 and CDR2: ENHRY and SYGVKD. The CDR3 is 14 residues long. V shed 9 bases and J shed 2 bases, with 13 bases lying between them.

Ten or more counts support this clonotype. The V gene is TRBV2, the J gene TRBJ2-1; D unresolved. Germline V CDR1 and CDR2: SNHLY, FYNNEI. This CDR3 comprises 16 residues. The V end was cut by 8 bases, the J end by 2 bases, with 19 bases between. In DNA, the CDR3 is TGTGCCAGCCAAGATAAGGGTGATGATACCTACAATGAGCAGTTCTTC. Residues: CASQDKGDDTYNEQFF.